The rows below give T cell receptor beta chains drawn from one sample of a study of cytomegalovirus exposure and HLA in healthy donors. Clones were read by immunoSEQ multiplex PCR, and TCRdb kept only the in-frame ones, dropping some. The data show approximately 220,000 clones, with less than 85% seen just once and roughly 0.22% held by the top ten. The sample consisted of PBMCs. The source is a girl aged 2-10 years in good health and CMV-seronegative. CDR3s include the opening cysteine and the closing phenylalanine or tryptophan. A D gene is named only where the DNA matches it firmly. Clone size is given for some rows only: seen once, a few or many times, or a class if the clone is expanded.

TRBJ2-2 - TRBD2 TRBV13 CASSIAPGLAGENTGELFF TGTGCCAGCAGCATCGCTCCGGGACTAGCGGGGGAGAACACCGGGGAGCTGTTTTTT
TRBJ1-2 - - TRBV7-2 CASSLGREGGYTF TGTGCCAGCAGCTTAGGCAGAGAGGGAGGCTACACCTTC
TRBJ2-7 few - TRBV4-1 CASSQERLRTHEQYF TGCGCCAGCAGCCAAGAACGTTTGCGTACCCACGAGCAGTACTTC
TRBJ1-5 - - TRBV7-9 CASSLGGGRTQHF TGTGCCAGCAGCTTAGGAGGGGGAAGGACCCAGCATTTT
TRBJ2-1 - TRBD2 TRBV19 CASSRLAGGYNEQFF TGTGCCAGTAGCAGACTAGCGGGGGGTTACAATGAGCAGTTCTTC
TRBJ1-2 - - TRBV5-4 CASSFKQVGANYGYTF TGTGCCAGCAGCTTTAAACAGGTAGGGGCTAACTATGGCTACACCTTC
TRBJ1-1 - - TRBV5-1 CASSLENTRDTEAFF TGCGCCAGCAGCTTGGAGAATACGCGGGACACTGAAGCTTTCTTT
TRBJ1-3 - - TRBV6-1 CASSASQRLSGNTIYF TGTGCCAGCAGTGCCAGTCAGCGGCTCTCTGGAAACACCATATATTTT
TRBJ1-5 - - TRBV10-2 CASSVGDRQPQHF TGCGCCAGCAGTGTGGGAGACCGGCAGCCCCAGCATTTT
TRBJ1-1 - - TRBV27 CASSWGRVSPNTEAFF TGTGCCAGCAGTTGGGGCCGAGTGAGCCCGAACACTGAAGCTTTCTTT
TRBJ2-7 - TRBD1 TRBV5-6 CASRVGQVPYEQYF TGTGCCAGCAGGGTGGGACAGGTACCCTACGAGCAGTACTTC
TRBJ2-2 few TRBD2 TRBV4-1 CASSQSARRTSGPKNAGELFF TGCGCCAGCAGCCAATCAGCTCGTAGGACTAGCGGGCCCAAAAATGCCGGGGAGCTGTTTTTT
TRBJ1-1 - - TRBV30 CAWSVQLNTEAFF TGTGCCTGGAGTGTACAATTAAACACTGAAGCTTTCTTT
TRBJ2-1 few TRBD2 TRBV2 CASSEADEREGQNEQFF TGTGCCAGCAGTGAAGCGGATGAGCGGGAGGGTCAAAATGAGCAGTTCTTC
TRBJ2-7 once - TRBV30 CAWSGGITYEQYF TGTGCCTGGAGTGGAGGGATCACCTACGAGCAGTACTTC
TRBJ2-7 - TRBD1 TRBV5-5 CASSPFGGQDYEQYF TGTGCCAGCAGCCCGTTTGGGGGACAGGACTACGAGCAGTACTTC
TRBJ2-7 - TRBD1 TRBV11-2 CASSSGQGSSYEQYF TGTGCCAGCAGCTCGGGACAGGGATCCTCCTACGAGCAGTACTTC
TRBJ2-1 - - TRBV27 CASSLVAPMMNEQFF TGTGCCAGCAGTTTAGTAGCCCCAATGATGAATGAGCAGTTCTTC
TRBJ2-5 once TRBD2 TRBV29-1 CSVVKLAAGQKTQYF TGCAGCGTTGTGAAGCTAGCGGCGGGTCAGAAGACCCAGTACTTC
TRBJ2-7 - TRBD2 TRBV11-2 CASSLISGSSYEQYF TGTGCCAGCAGCTTAATTAGCGGGAGCTCCTACGAGCAGTACTTC
TRBJ2-5 - - TRBV5-1 CASSPTFQETQYF TGCGCCAGCAGCCCTACCTTCCAAGAGACCCAGTACTTC
TRBJ1-4 - - TRBV7-3 CASSLGEPHPNVAEKLFF TGTGCCAGCAGCTTAGGTGAGCCTCATCCGAATGTCGCGGAAAAACTGTTTTTT
TRBJ2-3 - - TRBV5-6 CASQGLTDTQYF TGTGCCAGCCAGGGGCTCACAGATACGCAGTATTTT
TRBJ2-7 - - TRBV7-9 CASSFSFELIASEQYF TGTGCCAGCAGCTTTAGTTTTGAGCTGATCGCATCCGAGCAGTACTTC
TRBJ2-5 - TRBD1 TRBV29-1 CSLGQGETQYF TGCAGCTTGGGACAGGGGGAGACCCAGTACTTC
TRBJ2-3 few TRBD1 TRBV7-9 CAGIGQESTDTQYF TGTGCCGGAATAGGACAGGAGAGCACAGATACGCAGTATTTT
TRBJ2-3 - - TRBV18 CASSPATVDTQYF TGTGCCAGCTCACCTGCCACAGTTGACACGCAGTATTTT
TRBJ2-3 - - TRBV9 CASSRGSGVDTQYF TGTGCCAGCAGCCGAGGGTCCGGGGTCGATACGCAGTATTTT
TRBJ2-1 - TRBD1 TRBV2 CASRERQGAYEQFF TGTGCCAGCAGAGAACGTCAGGGGGCCTATGAGCAGTTCTTC
TRBJ2-7 - TRBD1 TRBV4-1 CASSQARDRAYEQYF TGCGCCAGCAGCCAAGCGAGGGACAGAGCCTACGAGCAGTACTTC
TRBJ1-5 - TRBD1 TRBV11-2 CASSLLGTGTQPQHF TGTGCCAGCAGCTTGTTGGGGACAGGTACTCAGCCCCAGCATTTT
TRBJ2-2 few TRBD1 TRBV7-6 CASSSGTGTGELFF TGTGCCAGCAGCTCCGGGACAGGAACCGGGGAGCTGTTTTTT
TRBJ1-2 - - TRBV19 CASSIGAAYGYTF TGTGCCAGTAGTATTGGTGCGGCTTATGGCTACACCTTC
TRBJ2-1 - - TRBV15 CATVSGASSYNEQLF TGTGCCACCGTGAGCGGAGCAAGCTCCTACAATGAGCAGCTCTTC
TRBJ2-1 - - TRBV4-1 CASSQEAEAADYNEQFF TGCGCCAGCAGCCAAGAAGCGGAAGCGGCAGACTACAATGAGCAGTTCTTC
TRBJ2-7 - - TRBV7-8 CASSRQNTGGVYEQYF TGTGCCAGCAGCAGACAAAATACAGGTGGGGTCTACGAGCAGTACTTC
TRBJ1-1 - - TRBV15 CATSRLGPEAFF TGTGCCACCAGCAGATTGGGGCCTGAAGCTTTCTTT
TRBJ2-2 - TRBD1 TRBV6-6 CASSYPTGQAGELFF TGTGCCAGCAGTTACCCGACAGGGCAGGCCGGGGAGCTGTTTTTT
TRBJ1-3 few - TRBV14 CASSQLNTIYF TGTGCCAGCAGCCAACTAAACACCATATATTTT
TRBJ1-2 - TRBD1 TRBV19 CATMTAAGGVSGYTF TGTGCCACCATGACGGCCGCAGGGGGTGTGAGTGGCTACACCTTC
TRBJ2-7 - - TRBV15 CATSRDLSGSGEQYF TGTGCCACCAGCAGAGATCTTTCGGGGTCCGGCGAGCAGTACTTC
TRBJ2-7 few - TRBV5-1 CASSFGLGGANSYEQYF TGCGCCAGCAGCTTCGGGTTAGGGGGGGCTAACTCCTACGAGCAGTACTTC
TRBJ2-3 - - TRBV5-1 CASSLGASIADTQYF TGCGCCAGCAGCTTGGGGGCGTCAATTGCAGATACGCAGTATTTT
TRBJ2-1 - - TRBV9 CASSVWGEEQFF TGTGCCAGCAGCGTGTGGGGGGAGGAGCAGTTCTTC
TRBJ1-5 - - TRBV5-6 CASSYRSNQPQHF TGTGCCAGCAGCTACAGGAGCAATCAGCCCCAGCATTTT
TRBJ1-2 once TRBD1 TRBV13 CASSLRDRGNGYTF TGTGCCAGCAGCCTGCGGGACAGGGGTAATGGCTACACCTTC
TRBJ1-5 - - TRBV5-5 CASSLYTNQPQHF TGTGCCAGCAGCTTGTACACCAATCAGCCCCAGCATTTT
TRBJ1-4 - - TRBV6-6 CASSSRVFNEKLFF TGTGCCAGCAGTTCCCGAGTGTTTAATGAAAAACTGTTTTTT
TRBJ1-4 few - TRBV6-1 CASSEGRSRTNEKLFF TGTGCCAGCAGTGAAGGGCGGAGCCGAACTAATGAAAAACTGTTTTTT
TRBJ1-1 - - TRBV18 CASSPPPGDTEAFF TGTGCCAGCTCCCCTCCCCCGGGGGACACTGAAGCTTTCTTT
TRBJ2-2 - - TRBV7-9 CASSLGLGIGELFF TGTGCCAGCAGCTTGGGGCTAGGCATCGGGGAGCTGTTTTTT